Listed here is a single TCR beta chain. Its antigen is unknown. A much larger clone differs by one base, so this may be a read error. The source of the sample is a study of T cells in Graves' hyperthyroidism and ophthalmopathy. RNA transcripts were the template for amplifying TCR beta CDR3 regions. Using the HTBI primer set, a first-round RT-PCR was run on the TCR CDR3. MiXCR was run by TCRdb on the multiplex PCR reads, yielding one entry per CDR3 protein. The sample holds 150,000 to 200,000 distinct CDR3 sequences, about 9% seen once. Uncontrolled infection, other autoimmune disease, pregnancy or lactation barred patients from enrollment. General study points: Peripheral blood also featured most of the thyroid clonotypes expanded above 0.001.

The V gene's germline CDR1 is SGHVT and CDR2 SQSDAQ. The CDR3 is 17 amino acids. This chain uses TRBV7-4 with TRBJ1-5; no definite D call. The sequencing sample was made of blood. The receptor comes from a woman aged 18-35 years with Graves' hyperthyroidism that later progressed to Graves' ophthalmopathy. Here the CDR3 reads CASRLVKGFICNQPQHF. In nucleotides, the CDR3 is TGTGCCAGCCGCTTAGTAAAAGGTTTTATTTGCAATCAGCCCCAGCATTTT.